This is a list of T cell receptor beta chains from one sample in a study of response to subunit inactivated influenza vaccine. TCRdb called the RT-PCR reads again in MiXCR, with one record for every CDR3 protein. The top ten hold 7.5% to 8% of the sample, which has 600,000 to 700,000 distinct CDR3 sequences, about 14% seen once. This material consisted of PBMCs from blood, taken 14 to 15 days before vaccination. The receptors stem from a man aged 45 to 65 who received an inactivated influenza vaccine. The CDR3 runs from the conserved cysteine through the conserved F or W. The D gene is left open where the match is weak. Clone size, where shown, is once, few, many, or a class for clones that have expanded.

>TRBJ1-6|few|.|TRBV4-3
CASSQERRGGYSPLHF
TGCGCCAGCAGCCAAGAGAGGAGGGGAGGCTACTCACCCCTCCACTTT
>TRBJ2-2|few|TRBD2|TRBV7-2
CASSLMLAGGTGELFF
TGTGCCAGCAGCTTAATGCTAGCGGGGGGTACCGGGGAGCTGTTTTTT
>TRBJ2-3|few|.|TRBV20-1
CSARRGSSTDTQYF
TGCAGTGCTAGACGAGGTTCTAGCACAGATACGCAGTATTTT
>TRBJ2-3|.|.|TRBV20-1
CSARDDRTDTQYF
TGCAGTGCTAGAGATGACAGGACAGATACGCAGTATTTT
>TRBJ1-2|many|.|TRBV28
CASSLVGSYGYTF
TGTGCCAGCAGTTTGGTAGGGAGCTATGGCTACACCTTC
>TRBJ2-3|few|.|TRBV11-2
CASANGVVDTQYF
TGTGCCAGCGCTAACGGCGTTGTAGATACGCAGTATTTT
>TRBJ1-1|.|.|TRBV12-3/TRBV12-4
CASSPRRTGTEAFF
TGTGCCAGCAGTCCACGAAGGACGGGGACTGAAGCTTTCTTT
>TRBJ2-3|few|TRBD2|TRBV28
CASSTFGTRSDTQYF
TGTGCCAGCAGTACGTTCGGGACTAGGAGCGATACGCAGTATTTT
>TRBJ1-3|few|.|TRBV7-2
CASSLGHARGSGNTIYF
TGTGCCAGCAGCTTAGGGCACGCGAGGGGCTCTGGAAACACCATATATTTT
>TRBJ2-7|.|TRBD2|TRBV2
CASSEGTSGRYEQYF
TGTGCCAGCAGTGAAGGGACTAGCGGGAGATACGAGCAGTACTTC
>TRBJ2-2|.|TRBD1|TRBV11-2
CASSLTRDLVQGYTGELFF
TGTGCCAGCAGCTTAACTAGAGATCTCGTACAGGGGTACACCGGGGAGCTGTTTTTT
>TRBJ2-7|.|.|TRBV10-3
CAISDYISYEQYF
TGTGCCATCAGTGATTACATATCCTACGAGCAGTACTTC
>TRBJ2-1|few|TRBD2|TRBV2
CASSAYPAALADLYEQFF
TGTGCCAGCAGTGCCTACCCCGCCGCCCTAGCGGATCTCTATGAGCAGTTCTTC
>TRBJ2-2|.|TRBD2|TRBV6-2/TRBV6-3
CASRRGTSGRGTGELFF
TGTGCCAGCAGGAGGGGTACTAGCGGGAGAGGGACCGGGGAGCTGTTTTTT
>TRBJ1-1|.|.|TRBV3-1
CASSQGLQNTEAFF
TGTGCCAGCAGCCAAGGACTGCAGAACACTGAAGCTTTCTTT
>TRBJ2-1|many|.|TRBV29-1
CSVDIYNEQFF
TGCAGCGTTGATATTTACAATGAGCAGTTCTTC
>TRBJ1-3|few|.|TRBV12-3/TRBV12-4
CASSPQPGNTIYF
TGTGCCAGCAGTCCCCAGCCAGGAAACACCATATATTTT
>TRBJ2-1|few|.|TRBV18
CASSPRLNNEQFF
TGTGCCAGCTCACCACGGCTGAACAATGAGCAGTTCTTC
>TRBJ2-7|few|TRBD1|TRBV12-3/TRBV12-4
CASSGTALYEQYF
TGTGCCAGCAGCGGGACAGCCCTTTACGAGCAGTACTTC
>TRBJ1-3|many|.|TRBV3-1
CASSQEGAAGNTIYF
TGTGCCAGCAGCCAAGAAGGGGCCGCTGGAAACACCATATATTTT
>TRBJ1-5|.|TRBD1|TRBV15
CATSRDWGRGDQPQHF
TGTGCCACCAGCAGAGATTGGGGCAGGGGGGATCAGCCCCAGCATTTT
>TRBJ2-3|few|.|TRBV12-3/TRBV12-4
CASSLYRDTDTQYF
TGTGCCAGCAGTTTATACCGGGACACAGATACGCAGTATTTT
>TRBJ2-7|.|TRBD1|TRBV6-6
CASSPTGGNEQYF
TGTGCCAGCAGTCCGACAGGGGGCAACGAGCAGTACTTC
>TRBJ2-7|.|TRBD1|TRBV4-3
CASSQEDRGYEQYF
TGCGCCAGCAGCCAAGAGGACAGGGGCTACGAGCAGTACTTC
>TRBJ2-2|few|.|TRBV20-1
CSAEQGFSTGELFF
TGCAGTGCCGAACAGGGCTTCAGTACCGGGGAGCTGTTTTTT
>TRBJ2-1|once|.|TRBV15
CATSRERLTIPYNEQFF
TGTGCCACCAGCAGAGAGCGTCTGACCATCCCATACAATGAGCAGTTCTTC
>TRBJ2-7|few|TRBD1|TRBV3-1
CASSQGWDRPSEQYF
TGTGCCAGCAGCCAAGGTTGGGACAGGCCTTCCGAGCAGTACTTC
>TRBJ2-1|.|TRBD2|TRBV20-1
CSASGTSGRAYNEQFF
TGCAGTGCTTCCGGGACTAGCGGGAGGGCCTACAATGAGCAGTTCTTC
>TRBJ2-7|.|TRBD2|TRBV6-2/TRBV6-3
CASRQSGLAGGEQYF
TGTGCCAGCAGACAAAGTGGACTAGCGGGAGGCGAGCAGTACTTC
>TRBJ2-7|many|.|TRBV15
CATSRAGFPYEQYF
TGTGCCACCAGCAGAGCAGGGTTCCCCTACGAGCAGTACTTC
>TRBJ2-5|.|TRBD2|TRBV4-2
CASSQVGRGAQETQYF
TGTGCCAGCAGCCAAGTTGGGCGGGGGGCCCAAGAGACCCAGTACTTC
>TRBJ1-1|many|.|TRBV2
CASSLGTPMEAFF
TGTGCCAGCAGTTTGGGTACTCCGATGGAAGCTTTCTTT
>TRBJ2-3|.|.|TRBV12-3/TRBV12-4
CASRVGADTQYF
TGTGCCAGCAGGGTGGGGGCAGATACGCAGTATTTT
>TRBJ2-2|.|TRBD2|TRBV6-1
CASSALAGEYTGELFF
TGTGCCAGCAGTGCCCTAGCGGGAGAGTATACCGGGGAGCTGTTTTTT
>TRBJ2-3|few|.|TRBV4-2
CASSRLATEVRGDTQYF
TGTGCCAGCAGCCGACTTGCGACAGAAGTTCGCGGAGATACGCAGTATTTT
>TRBJ2-7|.|.|TRBV20-1
CSAIGPAYEQYF
TGCAGTGCTATTGGACCAGCTTACGAGCAGTACTTC
>TRBJ2-3|.|.|TRBV3-1
CASSQVSRKGDTQYF
TGTGCCAGCAGCCAAGTTAGCCGGAAAGGAGATACGCAGTATTTT
>TRBJ1-5|.|.|TRBV29-1
CSVTWGQNQPQHF
TGCAGCGTTACGTGGGGTCAGAATCAGCCCCAGCATTTT
>TRBJ2-1|once|.|TRBV10-3
CAISELLAPHEQFF
TGTGCCATCAGTGAGTTACTAGCCCCTCATGAGCAGTTCTTC
>TRBJ2-1|.|.|TRBV5-8
CASSPISLNEQFF
TGTGCCAGCAGCCCAATCAGCCTCAATGAGCAGTTCTTC
>TRBJ2-1|.|.|TRBV5-1
CASSRDITYNEQFF
TGCGCCAGTAGCCGGGACATAACTTACAATGAGCAGTTCTTC
>TRBJ2-1|.|TRBD2|TRBV30
CAWSRWELAGAGEQFF
TGTGCCTGGAGTAGGTGGGAACTAGCGGGAGCGGGTGAGCAGTTCTTC
>TRBJ2-3|.|.|TRBV18
CASSPPINTDTQYF
TGTGCCAGCTCACCACCGATAAACACAGATACGCAGTATTTT
>TRBJ2-4|many|TRBD2|TRBV29-1
CSGSPRGNINIQYF
TGCAGCGGCTCCCCGCGGGGGAATATAAACATTCAGTACTTC
>TRBJ2-7|.|TRBD1|TRBV19
CASSTDAGTGGYEQYF
TGTGCCAGTAGTACGGACGCCGGGACAGGGGGCTACGAGCAGTACTTC
>TRBJ1-2|many|.|TRBV6-2/TRBV6-3
CASSYDINYGYTF
TGTGCCAGCAGTTACGATATCAACTATGGCTACACCTTC
>TRBJ2-2|.|TRBD2|TRBV6-2/TRBV6-3
CACLKPGLATGELFF
TGTGCCTGCTTAAAACCGGGACTAGCGACCGGGGAGCTGTTTTTT
>TRBJ2-7|.|.|TRBV7-9
CASSHSWAEGHYEQYF
TGTGCCAGCAGCCACTCTTGGGCCGAAGGGCACTACGAGCAGTACTTC
>TRBJ1-1|few|.|TRBV29-1
CSVHPEGRTEAFF
TGCAGCGTCCACCCGGAGGGTCGGACTGAAGCTTTCTTT
>TRBJ2-7|many|.|TRBV5-1
CASSVYEQYF
TGCGCCAGCAGCGTTTACGAGCAGTACTTC
>TRBJ2-1|few|TRBD2|TRBV12-3/TRBV12-4
CASSQHSGSSYNEQFF
TGTGCCAGCAGCCAACATAGCGGGAGCTCCTACAATGAGCAGTTCTTC
>TRBJ1-5|.|.|TRBV12-3/TRBV12-4
CASSPRGVPTPQHF
TGTGCCAGCAGCCCTCGGGGGGTACCTACACCCCAGCATTTT
>TRBJ2-5|many|TRBD1|TRBV12-3/TRBV12-4
CASRLQGAWETQYF
TGTGCCAGCAGATTACAGGGGGCTTGGGAGACCCAGTACTTC
>TRBJ2-1|many|.|TRBV11-2
CASSPPLLGTLNEQFF
TGTGCCAGCAGCCCGCCCCTTCTCGGGACTCTCAATGAGCAGTTCTTC
>TRBJ1-3|many|.|TRBV10-3
CAISDRGGTSGNTIYF
TGTGCCATCAGCGATAGGGGGGGGACTTCTGGAAACACCATATATTTT